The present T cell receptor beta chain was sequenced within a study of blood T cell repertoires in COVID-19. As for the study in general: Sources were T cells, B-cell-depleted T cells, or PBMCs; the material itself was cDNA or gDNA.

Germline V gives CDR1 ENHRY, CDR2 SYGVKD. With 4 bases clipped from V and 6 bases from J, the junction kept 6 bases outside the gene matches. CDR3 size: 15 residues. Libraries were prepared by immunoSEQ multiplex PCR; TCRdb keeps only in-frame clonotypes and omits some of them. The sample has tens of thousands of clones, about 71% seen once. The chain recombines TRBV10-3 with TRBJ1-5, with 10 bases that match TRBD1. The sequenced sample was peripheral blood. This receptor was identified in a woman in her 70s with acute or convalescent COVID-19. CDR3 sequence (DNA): TGTGCCATCAGTGGCCGGGACAGGGGAGGTCAGCCCCAGCATTTT. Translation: CAISGRDRGGQPQHF.